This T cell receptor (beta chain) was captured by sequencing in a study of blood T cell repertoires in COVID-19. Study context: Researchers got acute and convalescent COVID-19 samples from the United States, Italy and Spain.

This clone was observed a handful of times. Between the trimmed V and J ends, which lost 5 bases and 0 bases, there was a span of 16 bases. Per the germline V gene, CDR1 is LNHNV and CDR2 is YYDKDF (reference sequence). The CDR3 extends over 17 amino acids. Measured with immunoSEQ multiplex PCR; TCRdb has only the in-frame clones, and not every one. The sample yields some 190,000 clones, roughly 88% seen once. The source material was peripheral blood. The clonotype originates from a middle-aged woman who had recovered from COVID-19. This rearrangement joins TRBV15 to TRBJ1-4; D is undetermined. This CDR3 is CATSESGFSATNEKLFF. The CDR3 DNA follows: TGTGCCACCAGCGAAAGCGGGTTTTCCGCAACTAATGAAAAACTGTTTTTT.